A single T cell receptor beta chain is shown here with its context. What it recognizes is unknown. These data come from a study of cytomegalovirus exposure and HLA in healthy donors. Germline CDR1 SGHAT, CDR2 FQNNGV. CDR3 length: 15 residues. The PCR was carried out with 60 Vbeta primers and 13 Jbeta primers. Clones were sequenced by immunoSEQ multiplex PCR, and TCRdb holds only the in-frame ones, with some missing. The sample data list approximately 120,000 clones. Study results and caveats: Listed as cytomegalovirus-associated were more than 150 TCR beta chains.

The chain recombines TRBV11-2 with TRBJ2-5, with 9 nucleotides matching TRBD1. The J call may be in error: the DNA end matches TRBJ2-7 better. The sequenced sample consisted of PBMCs. This TCR came from a woman aged 55-69 years in good health and CMV-seronegative. The CDR3 DNA is TGTGCCAGCAGCCCCCCCGGGACAGGGATTTACGAGCAGTACTTC. This gives the protein CASSPPGTGIYEQYF.